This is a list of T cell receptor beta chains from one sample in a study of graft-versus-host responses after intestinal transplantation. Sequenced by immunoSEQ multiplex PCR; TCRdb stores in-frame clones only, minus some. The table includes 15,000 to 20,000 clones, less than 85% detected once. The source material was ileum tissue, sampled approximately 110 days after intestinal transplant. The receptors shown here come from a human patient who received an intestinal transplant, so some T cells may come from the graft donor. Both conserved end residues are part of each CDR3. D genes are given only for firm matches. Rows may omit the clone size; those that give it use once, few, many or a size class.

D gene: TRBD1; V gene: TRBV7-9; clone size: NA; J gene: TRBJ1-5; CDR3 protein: CVSSTGGNQPQHF; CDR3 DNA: TGTGTCAGCAGCACAGGGGGCAATCAGCCCCAGCATTTT
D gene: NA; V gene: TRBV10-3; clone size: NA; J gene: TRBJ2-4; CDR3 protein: CATIDRLAKNIQYF; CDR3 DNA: TGTGCCACGATCGACAGACTAGCCAAAAACATTCAGTACTTC
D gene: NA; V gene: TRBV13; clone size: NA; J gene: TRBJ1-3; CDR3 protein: CASSQTDSGNTIYF; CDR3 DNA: TGTGCCAGCTCCCAGACAGACTCTGGAAACACCATATATTTT
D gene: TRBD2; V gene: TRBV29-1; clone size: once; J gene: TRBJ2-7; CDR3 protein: CSVVTRLARYEQYF; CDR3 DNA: TGCAGCGTTGTGACGAGACTAGCTCGCTACGAGCAGTACTTC
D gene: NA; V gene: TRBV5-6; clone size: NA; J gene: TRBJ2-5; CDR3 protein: CASSLSKTGLVETQYF; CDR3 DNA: TGTGCCAGCAGCTTGAGCAAAACCGGGCTAGTGGAGACCCAGTACTTC
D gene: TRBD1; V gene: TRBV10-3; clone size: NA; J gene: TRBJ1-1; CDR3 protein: CAITLDRDGSEAFF; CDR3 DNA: TGTGCCATCACCCTCGACAGGGACGGGAGTGAAGCTTTCTTT
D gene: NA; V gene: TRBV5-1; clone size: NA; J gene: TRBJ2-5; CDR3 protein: CASSLAVVETQYF; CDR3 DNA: TGCGCCAGCAGCTTGGCGGTTGTAGAGACCCAGTACTTC
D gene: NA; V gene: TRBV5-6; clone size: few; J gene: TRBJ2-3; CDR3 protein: CASSPLGYTQYF; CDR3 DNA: TGTGCCAGCAGTCCCCTAGGCTATACGCAGTATTTT
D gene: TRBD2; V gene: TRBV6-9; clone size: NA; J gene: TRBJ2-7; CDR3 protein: CASSPRREGVYEQYF; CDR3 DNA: TGTGCCAGCAGTCCGAGGCGGGAGGGGGTCTACGAGCAGTACTTC
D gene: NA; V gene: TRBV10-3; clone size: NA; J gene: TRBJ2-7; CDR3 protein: CAISGWVRYEQYF; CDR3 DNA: TGTGCCATCAGTGGTTGGGTCCGCTACGAGCAGTACTTC
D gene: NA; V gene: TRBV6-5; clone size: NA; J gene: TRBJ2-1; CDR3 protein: CASSYDWYNEQFF; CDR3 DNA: TGTGCCAGCAGTTACGACTGGTACAATGAGCAGTTCTTC
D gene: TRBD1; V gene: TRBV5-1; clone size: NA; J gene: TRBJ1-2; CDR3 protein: CASSLVLGTARYGSEGYTF; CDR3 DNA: TGCGCCAGCAGCTTGGTACTAGGGACAGCCCGCTATGGATCGGAGGGCTACACCTTC
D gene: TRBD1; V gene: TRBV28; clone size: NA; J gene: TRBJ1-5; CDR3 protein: CASSFTITGTGKQPQHF; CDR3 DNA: TGTGCCAGCAGTTTCACAATAACCGGGACAGGGAAGCAGCCCCAGCATTTT
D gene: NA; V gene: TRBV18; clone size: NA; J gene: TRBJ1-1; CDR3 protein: CASSPPSYYEAFF; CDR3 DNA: TGTGCCAGCTCACCGCCTTCGTACTATGAAGCTTTCTTT
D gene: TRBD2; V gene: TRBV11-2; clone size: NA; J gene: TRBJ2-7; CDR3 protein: CASSLRGWGLAGDPYEQYF; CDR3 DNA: TGTGCCAGCAGCTTACGCGGTTGGGGGCTAGCGGGAGACCCCTACGAGCAGTACTTC
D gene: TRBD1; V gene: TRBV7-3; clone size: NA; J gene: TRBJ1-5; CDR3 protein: CASSLRHGTGLTDTQHF; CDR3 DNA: TGTGCCAGCAGCTTAAGGCACGGGACAGGGCTGACAGATACGCAGCATTTT
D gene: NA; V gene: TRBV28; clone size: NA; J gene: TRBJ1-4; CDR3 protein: CASTPTNEKLFF; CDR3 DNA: TGTGCCAGCACCCCAACTAATGAAAAACTGTTTTTT